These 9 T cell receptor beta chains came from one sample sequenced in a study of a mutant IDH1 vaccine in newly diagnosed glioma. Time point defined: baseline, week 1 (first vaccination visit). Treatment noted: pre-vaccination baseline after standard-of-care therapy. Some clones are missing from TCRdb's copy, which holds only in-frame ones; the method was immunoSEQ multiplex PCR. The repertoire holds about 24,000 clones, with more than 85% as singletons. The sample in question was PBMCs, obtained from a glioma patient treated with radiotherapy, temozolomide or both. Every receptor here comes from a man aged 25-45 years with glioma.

CDR3 in DNA: TGCAGCGTTGAAGGGTCGGCCTCATCAACTGGAGAGCAGTACTTC. This sequence encodes CSVEGSASSTGEQYF. The chain couples TRBV29-1 to TRBJ2-7, with unresolved D. CDR3 length: 15 residues. The V gene lost 1 base and the J gene lost 7 bases, with 20 bases spanning the gap. Germline V gene sequence: CDR1 SQVTM, CDR2 ANQGSEA.

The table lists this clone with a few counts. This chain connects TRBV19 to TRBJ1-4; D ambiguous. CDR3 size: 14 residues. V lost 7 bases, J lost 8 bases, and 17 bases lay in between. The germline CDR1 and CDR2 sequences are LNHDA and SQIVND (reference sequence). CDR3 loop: CASTILGPAEKLFF. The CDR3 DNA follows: TGTGCCAGTACCATATTAGGACCGGCAGAAAAACTGTTTTTT.

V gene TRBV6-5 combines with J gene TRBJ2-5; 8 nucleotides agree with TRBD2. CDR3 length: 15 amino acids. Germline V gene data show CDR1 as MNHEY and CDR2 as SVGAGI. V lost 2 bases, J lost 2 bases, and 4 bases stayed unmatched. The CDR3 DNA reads TGTGCCAGCAGTTACCCCCGGGGGGGACAAGAGACCCAGTACTTC. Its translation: CASSYPRGGQETQYF.

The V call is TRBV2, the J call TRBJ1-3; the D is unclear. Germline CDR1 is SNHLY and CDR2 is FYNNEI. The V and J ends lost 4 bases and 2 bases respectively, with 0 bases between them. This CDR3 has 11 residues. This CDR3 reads CASSAGNTIYF. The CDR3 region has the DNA TGTGCCAGCAGTGCTGGAAACACCATATATTTT.

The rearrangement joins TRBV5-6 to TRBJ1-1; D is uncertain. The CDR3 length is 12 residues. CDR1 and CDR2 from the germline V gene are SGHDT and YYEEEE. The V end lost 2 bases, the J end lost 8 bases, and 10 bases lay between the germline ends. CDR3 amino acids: CASSFGKIEAFF. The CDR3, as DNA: TGTGCCAGCAGCTTTGGCAAGATAGAAGCTTTCTTT.

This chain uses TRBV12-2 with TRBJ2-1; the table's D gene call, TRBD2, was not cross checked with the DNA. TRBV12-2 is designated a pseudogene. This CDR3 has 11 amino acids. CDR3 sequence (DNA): TGTGCAAGTCGCTTACCCCTAGTCGGGTTCTTC. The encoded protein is CASRLPLVGFF.

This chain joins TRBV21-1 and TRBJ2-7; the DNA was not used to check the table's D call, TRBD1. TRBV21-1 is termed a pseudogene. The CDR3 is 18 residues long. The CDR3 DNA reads TGTGCCAGCAGCAAGAGCCGGGGTCCGGACAGGGGGGTCCACGAGCAGTACTTC. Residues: CASSKSRGPDRGVHEQYF.

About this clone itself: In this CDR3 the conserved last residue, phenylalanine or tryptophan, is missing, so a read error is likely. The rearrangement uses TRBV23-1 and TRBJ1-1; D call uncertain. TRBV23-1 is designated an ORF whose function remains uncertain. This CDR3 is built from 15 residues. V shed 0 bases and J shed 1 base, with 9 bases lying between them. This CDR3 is CASSQSKRGNTEAFL. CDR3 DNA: TGCGCCAGCAGTCAATCGAAAAGAGGGAACACTGAAGCTTTCCTT.

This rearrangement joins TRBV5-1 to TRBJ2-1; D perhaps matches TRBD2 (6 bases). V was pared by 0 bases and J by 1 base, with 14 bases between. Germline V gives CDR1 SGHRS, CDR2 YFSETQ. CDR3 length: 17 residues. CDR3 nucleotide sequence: TGCGCCAGCAGCTTGGCAAGGGCAGGACTATCCTACAATGAGCAGTTCTTC. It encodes CASSLARAGLSYNEQFF.